This entry concerns a single T cell receptor beta chain. No antigen is known for it. The record originates from a study of OX40 agonist ivuxolimab in advanced cancers. In the study overall: In this cohort, patients received ivuxolimab, an agonistic anti-OX40 (CD134) antibody.

CDR3 length: 17 amino acids. The germline V gene has CDR1 MNHEY and CDR2 SMNVEV (reference sequence). J gave up 3 bases and V 6 bases, and 13 bases lay outside the gene matches. Prior autoimmune disease or systemic immunosuppression barred patients. TCRdb keeps only in-frame clones here, not all; method: immunoSEQ multiplex PCR. The sample has roughly 68,000 clones; 80% to 90% are singletons. Study-wide results and caveats: Some of the nonresponding patients also showed low levels of normalized T-cell clonal expansion.

The sequence was collected from an adult with an advanced solid tumor such as melanoma, head and neck, liver or kidney cancer. The sequencing here drew on CD4+ or CD8+ T cells sorted from blood, taken in a trial of the OX40 agonist ivuxolimab. The chain has TRBV27 and TRBJ2-1; TRBD2 agrees at 8 bases. This CDR3 is CASRKRFSGTYYNEQFF. The DNA for the CDR3 is TGTGCCAGCAGAAAAAGGTTTAGCGGGACTTACTACAATGAGCAGTTCTTC.